The 10 T cell receptor beta chains reported below all come from one sample, sequenced in a study of T cells in localized non-small cell lung cancer. Assay: immunoSEQ multiplex PCR; the TCRdb copy retains only in-frame clones and omits some. In the table there are about 2,500 clones, 36% of which are singletons. The sample consisted of lymph node tissue, taken before any cancer treatment. These TCRs come from a male donor older than 55 with stage II squamous cell lung carcinoma.

The chain carries TRBV30 and TRBJ2-7, with D possibly TRBD2 on 6 matching bases. CDR1 is GTSNPN and CDR2 is SVGIG in the germline V gene (reference sequence). Trimming removed 0 bases from V and 4 bases from J, with 13 bases in between. The CDR3 loop spans 14 amino acids. The CDR3, as DNA: TGTGCCTGGAGTGTAGTGGGGGGAACTTACGAGCAGTACTTC. As protein: CAWSVVGGTYEQYF.

The rearrangement uses TRBV18 and TRBJ2-1, with TRBD2 identical over 15 bases. This CDR3 region has 15 residues. V lost 6 bases to trimming and J lost 9 bases; unmatched junction nucleotides: 6. Germline V gene data show CDR1 as KGHSH and CDR2 as LQKENI. The CDR3 region is CASSQGLAGGGEQFF. The CDR3 DNA sequence: TGTGCCAGCTCGCAGGGACTAGCGGGAGGCGGTGAGCAGTTCTTC.

The genes are TRBV15 and TRBJ2-7; the D gene is possibly TRBD1 (6 bases). CDR1 is LNHNV, CDR2 YYDKDF, per germline (reference sequence). The CDR3 contains 16 residues. Trimming pared 0 bases from V and 1 base from J, leaving 13 bases between. Here the CDR3 DNA reads TGTGCCACCAGCAGAGAGGGCAGGGGTTGGTCCTACGAGCAGTACTTC. It is translated as CATSREGRGWSYEQYF.

This clone has more than one count but fewer than ten. The genes are TRBV30 and TRBJ1-1; D is undetermined. The CDR3 extends over 12 amino acids. Germline V CDR1 and CDR2: GTSNPN, SVGIG (reference sequence). V was trimmed by 0 bases and J by 7 bases, leaving 9 bases between them. In nucleotides, the CDR3 is TGTGCCTGGAGTGTAGGCCCCGGTGAAGCTTTCTTT. Protein sequence: CAWSVGPGEAFF.

This clone appeared once. The genes are TRBV11-3 and TRBJ1-5, with D possibly being TRBD1 (6 bases). Between the trimmed V and J ends, which lost 2 bases and 4 bases, there was a span of 9 bases. In germline, CDR1 is SGHNT, CDR2 YENEEA. The CDR3 is 14 residues long. CDR3 sequence (DNA): TGTGCCAGCAGCTTAAACAGGGAGAATCAGCCCCAGCATTTT. This codes for CASSLNRENQPQHF.

The chain joins TRBV30 to TRBJ1-4, with D perhaps matching TRBD1 (5 bases). The CDR3 totals 12 residues. V was cut by 1 base and J by 8 bases, with 8 bases left in between. In germline, CDR1 is GTSNPN, CDR2 SVGIG (reference sequence). CDR3 DNA: TGTGCCTGGAGTGGCCAGGGAGAAAAACTGTTTTTT. It is translated as CAWSGQGEKLFF.

The CDR3 protein is CASSGGLAAYNEQFF. In nucleotides, the CDR3 is TGTGCCAGTAGCGGGGGACTAGCGGCCTACAATGAGCAGTTCTTC. V gene TRBV19 combines with J gene TRBJ2-1, with 11 bases fitting TRBD2. This CDR3 has 15 residues. V gave up 6 bases and J gave up 2 bases; unmatched junction bases: 3. The germline V gene has CDR1 LNHDA and CDR2 SQIVND (reference sequence).

This chain links TRBV29-1 with TRBJ1-1; no clear D gene. This CDR3 contains 13 residues. V was shortened by 4 bases and J by 1 base, with 10 bases between the two germline ends. Looked up from germline, CDR1 is SQVTM and CDR2 is ANQGSEA. The DNA of the CDR3 is TGCAGCGTTGTCGCGGGAAGGAACACTGAAGCTTTCTTT. It codes for CSVVAGRNTEAFF.

This clone came up a few times. DNA for the CDR3: TGTGCCAGCAGCGTAGCCCCCCCAACAGGGAACACTGAAGCTTTCTTT. Residues: CASSVAPPTGNTEAFF. V gene TRBV9 combines with J gene TRBJ1-1, with D possibly being TRBD1 (5 bases). The V gene lost 0 bases and the J gene lost 1 base, with 13 bases spanning the gap. In germline, CDR1 is SGDLS, CDR2 YYNGEE. This CDR3 is built from 16 residues.

The chain links TRBV12-5 to TRBJ2-2, with D possibly being TRBD2 (6 bases). The CDR3 has 16 residues. V shed 2 bases and J shed 7 bases, with 17 bases lying between them. Germline values: CDR1 LGHNT, CDR2 FRNRAP. CDR3 region: CASGLTGTLRDGELFF. CDR3 coding DNA: TGTGCTAGTGGTTTGACCGGGACTCTCAGGGACGGGGAGCTGTTTTTT.